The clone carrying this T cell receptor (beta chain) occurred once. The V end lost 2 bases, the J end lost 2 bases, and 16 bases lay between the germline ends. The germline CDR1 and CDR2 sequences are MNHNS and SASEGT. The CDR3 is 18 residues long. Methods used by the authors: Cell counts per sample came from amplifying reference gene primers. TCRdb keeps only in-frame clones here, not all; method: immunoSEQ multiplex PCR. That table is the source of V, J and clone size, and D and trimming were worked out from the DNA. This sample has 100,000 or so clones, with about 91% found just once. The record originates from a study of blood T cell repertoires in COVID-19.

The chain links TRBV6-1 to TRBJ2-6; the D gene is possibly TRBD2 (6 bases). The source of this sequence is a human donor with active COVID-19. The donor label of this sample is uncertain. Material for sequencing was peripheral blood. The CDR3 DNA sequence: TGTGCCAGCAGTGAATGGAGGGGCCTCCCTCCTGGGGCCAACGTCCTGACTTTC. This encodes CASSEWRGLPPGANVLTF.